Reported below is one TCR beta chain. These data are taken from a study of control samples from healthy donors and cancer patients. Profiling relied on immunoSEQ multiplex PCR, and the TCRdb table lists in-frame clones only, not all of them. The sample records about 140,000 clones, about 90% being singletons. The V end was cut by 5 bases, the J end by 6 bases, with 11 bases between. The CDR3 has 12 residues. Sample: blood. The origin of this receptor is a man in his late teens or twenties in good health. V and J are TRBV12-3 or TRBV12-4 and TRBJ2-7; D gene unclear. The CDR3 loop reads CASSPGPPEQYF. CDR3 DNA sequence: TGTGCCAGCAGTCCCGGGCCCCCCGAGCAGTACTTC.